Presented here are 29 T cell receptor beta chains from one specimen sequenced in a study of T cell responses to AZD1222 COVID-19 vaccine. Clones were sequenced by immunoSEQ multiplex PCR, and TCRdb holds only the in-frame ones, with some missing. Among about 120,000 clones listed, 80% to 90% were seen once. The input for sequencing was peripheral blood, taken on day 0 of AZD1222 vaccination. These receptors were collected from an adult in good health.

This chain uses TRBV5-5 with TRBJ1-1; tentatively, D is TRBD1 (5 bases). Trimming left V 3 bases short and J 1 base short, with 10 bases between. Looked up from germline, CDR1 is SGHKS and CDR2 is YYEKEE (reference sequence). The CDR3 is 14 amino acids. The DNA of the CDR3 is TGTGCCAGCAGCTGGGACGCCTGGAACACTGAAGCTTTCTTT. Protein: CASSWDAWNTEAFF. The full variable domain, rest sourced from reference TRBV5-5 and TRBJ1-1, is DAGVTQSPTHLIKTRGQQVTLRCSPISGHKSVSWYQQVLGQGPQFIFQYYEKEERGRGNFPDRFSARQFPNYSSELNVNALLLGDSALYLCASSWDAWNTEAFFGQGTRLTVV.

This clone was observed once. The chain uses TRBV6-5 and TRBJ1-3, with D hard to call. CDR1 MNHEY and CDR2 SVGAGI come from the germline V gene. Trimming stripped 10 bases from V and 0 bases from J, with 4 bases between. This CDR3 comprises 11 residues. The CDR3 loop is CATHSGNTIYF. CDR3 bases: TGTGCCACTCACTCTGGAAACACCATATATTTT.

V and J are TRBV7-2 and TRBJ1-2; a possible D gene is TRBD1 (6 bases). The CDR3 runs to 14 residues. Germline lookup yields CDR1 SGHTA and CDR2 FQGNSA. V lost 5 bases, J lost 4 bases, and 14 bases lay in between. The CDR3 DNA is TGTGCCAGCAGCCCCGGGCCAGGGGCCTATGGCTACACCTTC. Protein sequence: CASSPGPGAYGYTF.

The V gene is TRBV2, the J gene TRBJ2-1; D call uncertain. Germline V CDR1 and CDR2: SNHLY, FYNNEI. V lost 8 bases and J lost 1, with 12 bases in between. This CDR3 has 14 residues. The CDR3 is CASDEQASYNEQFF. The CDR3 nucleotides are TGTGCCAGCGATGAGCAGGCGTCCTACAATGAGCAGTTCTTC.

This sequence joins TRBV5-1 and TRBJ2-2; no definite D call. Per germline, CDR1 SGHRS and CDR2 YFSETQ. The V end lost 0 bases, the J end lost 0 bases, and 9 bases lay between the germline ends. This CDR3 region has 16 residues. This chain's CDR3 is CASSLAVGTNTGELFF. The CDR3 DNA reads as TGCGCCAGCAGCTTGGCCGTAGGAACGAACACCGGGGAGCTGTTTTTT.

This clone was seen once. V is TRBV7-3 and J is TRBJ2-2; D remains ambiguous. V was shortened by 9 bases and J by 6 bases, with 14 bases between the two germline ends. CDR1 and CDR2 from the germline V gene are SGHTA and FQGTGA. This CDR3 is 13 amino acids long. CDR3 sequence: CASGWVRAGELFF. The CDR3 DNA is TGTGCCAGTGGTTGGGTGAGAGCCGGGGAGCTGTTTTTT. Combining the CDR3 with reference TRBV7-3 and TRBJ2-2 gives the whole variable domain GAGVSQTPSNKVTEKGKYVELRCDPISGHTALYWYRQSLGQGPEFLIYFQGTGAADDSGLPNDRFFAVRPEGSVSTLKIQRTERGDSAVYLCASGWVRAGELFFGEGSRLTVL.

The chain carries TRBV5-6 and TRBJ2-5, with D possibly TRBD2 on 5 matching bases. The length of the CDR3 is 15 residues. Trimming took 2 bases from V and 1 from J, leaving 12 bases between them. CDR1 SGHDT and CDR2 YYEEEE come from the germline V gene. The CDR3 region is CASSFITGSQETQYF. The CDR3 nucleotides read TGTGCCAGCAGCTTTATCACGGGGTCCCAAGAGACCCAGTACTTC.

The chain has TRBV5-4 and TRBJ2-4; tentatively, D is TRBD1 (5 bases). Trimming took 0 bases from V and 4 from J, leaving 14 bases between them. This CDR3 comprises 16 residues. Germline V gene lookup returns CDR1 SGHNT and CDR2 YYREEE (reference sequence). The CDR3 sequence is CASSLDSGFSKNIQYF. As DNA, the CDR3 is TGTGCCAGCAGCTTGGATTCAGGGTTTAGTAAAAACATTCAGTACTTC.

The chain is built from TRBV4-3 and TRBJ2-7; D may be TRBD1 (5 bases). The CDR3 runs to 15 residues. Germline values: CDR1 LGHNA, CDR2 YSLEER. V lost 0 bases and J 2 bases, leaving 11 bases between the germline ends. CDR3 nucleotides: TGCGCCAGCAGCCAAGAGGAAGGGGTAGCCTACGAGCAGTACTTC. This sequence encodes CASSQEEGVAYEQYF.

The genes are TRBV5-1 and TRBJ2-3; D gene unclear. This CDR3 is built from 15 residues. Trimming cost V 4 bases and J 1 base, with 13 bases left between them. Germline V CDR1 and CDR2: SGHRS, YFSETQ. The CDR3 sequence: CASSVGQMGTDTQYF. CDR3 coding DNA: TGCGCCAGCAGCGTCGGGCAGATGGGCACAGATACGCAGTATTTT.

The rearrangement joins TRBV5-5 to TRBJ1-1; D is ambiguous. Germline values: CDR1 SGHKS, CDR2 YYEKEE (reference sequence). This CDR3 spans 13 amino acids. V lost 4 bases and J lost 6, with 13 bases in between. CDR3 nucleotide sequence: TGTGCCAGCAGCCAAATACCCGAGGCTGAAGCTTTCTTT. Protein sequence: CASSQIPEAEAFF.

V gene TRBV21-1 combines with J gene TRBJ1-5; the D call TRBD1 from the table was never checked on the DNA. TRBV21-1 is annotated as a pseudogene. The CDR3 totals 16 residues. The DNA of the CDR3 is TGTGCCAGCAGCAAGGGTTTAGGGCAGGGGGGTCAGCCCCAGCATTTT. Protein: CASSKGLGQGGQPQHF.

The chain employs TRBV18 and TRBJ1-1, with unresolved D. Germline CDR1 and CDR2: KGHSH and LQKENI. The CDR3 consists of 15 residues. V lost 4 bases and J lost 0, with 12 bases in between. The CDR3 coding sequence is TGTGCCAGCTCACTCACACGGGATTTGAACACTGAAGCTTTCTTT. Encoded protein: CASSLTRDLNTEAFF.

The rearrangement uses TRBV20-1 and TRBJ1-5; D is ambiguous. V was pared by 3 bases and J by 2 bases, with 11 bases between. CDR3 length: 14 residues. Germline loops: CDR1 DFQATT, CDR2 SNEGSKA (reference sequence). CDR3 DNA sequence: TGCAGTGCTAGTTCTGGGAGAGGCAATCAGCCCCAGCATTTT. Its translation is CSASSGRGNQPQHF.

The J gene is TRBJ1-2, the V gene TRBV9; possibly TRBD1 for D (6 bases). CDR1 is SGDLS and CDR2 is YYNGEE in the germline V gene. Trimming stripped 4 bases from V and 8 bases from J, with 21 bases between. The CDR3 runs 15 residues. CDR3 DNA sequence: TGTGCCAGCAGCCCCTTACCGGGACATCATGGGGGCTACACCTTC. Its protein is CASSPLPGHHGGYTF. Full variable domain (rest looked up from reference TRBV9 and TRBJ1-2): DSGVTQTPKHLITATGQRVTLRCSPRSGDLSVYWYQQSLDQGLQFLIQYYNGEERAKGNILERFSAQQFPDLHSELNLSSLELGDSALYFCASSPLPGHHGGYTFGSGTRLTVV.

V gene TRBV6-5 combines with J gene TRBJ1-1; tentatively, D is TRBD1 (5 bases). Germline V gene lookup returns CDR1 MNHEY and CDR2 SVGAGI. V was pared by 6 bases and J by 4 bases, with 15 bases between. The CDR3 runs 14 residues. Written as DNA, the CDR3 is TGTGCCAGCAGATTACTGCAGGGAAGCACTGAAGCTTTCTTT. This codes for CASRLLQGSTEAFF.

The chain recombines TRBV7-9 with TRBJ1-5; 10 bases match TRBD1. The ends lost 3 bases at V and 0 bases at J; junction bases unmatched: 2. The CDR3 sequence is 16 residues long. Germline CDR1 reads SEHNR; CDR2 reads FQNEAQ (reference sequence). The CDR3 coding sequence is TGTGCCAGCAGCTTTTGGACAGGGGGTAGCAATCAGCCCCAGCATTTT. Translating gives CASSFWTGGSNQPQHF. The whole variable domain, remainder taken from reference TRBV7-9 and TRBJ1-5, is DTGVSQNPRHKITKRGQNVTFRCDPISEHNRLYWYRQTLGQGPEFLTYFQNEAQLEKSRLLSDRFSAERPKGSFSTLEIQRTEQGDSAMYLCASSFWTGGSNQPQHFGDGTRLSIL.

The CDR3 nucleotides read TGTGCCAGCAGCCGACAGATCCAAGAGACCCAGTACTTC. It specifies CASSRQIQETQYF. The chain carries TRBV7-2 and TRBJ2-5, with a tentative D call TRBD1 (5 bases). The germline V and J ends were trimmed by 5 bases and 1 base, with 8 bases remaining between them. The CDR3 spans 13 residues. Germline CDR1 reads SGHTA; CDR2 reads FQGNSA.

V gene TRBV4-1 combines with J gene TRBJ2-6, with D uncertain. The V end lost 2 bases, the J end lost 2 bases, and 4 bases lay between the germline ends. Germline V gene lookup returns CDR1 MGHRA and CDR2 YSYEKL. The CDR3 is 14 residues long. The CDR3 here is CASSQPPGANVLTF. In DNA, the CDR3 is TGCGCCAGCAGCCAACCTCCTGGGGCCAACGTCCTGACTTTC.

This chain uses TRBV12-3 or TRBV12-4 with TRBJ1-5, with TRBD1 as a possible D gene (5 bases). Trimming took off 6 bases at V and 1 base at J, with 7 bases between the two ends. The CDR3 length is 13 residues. The CDR3: CASSWDSNQPQHF. In DNA form, the CDR3 reads TGTGCCAGCAGCTGGGACAGCAATCAGCCCCAGCATTTT.

The genes are TRBV7-2 and TRBJ1-2, with unresolved D. The V gene's germline CDR1 is SGHTA and CDR2 FQGNSA. The V gene lost 2 bases and the J gene lost 3 bases, with 13 bases spanning the gap. This CDR3 has 15 residues. In nucleotides, the CDR3 is TGTGCCAGCAGCTTAACCCCCGGGCAGCACTATGGCTACACCTTC. This codes for CASSLTPGQHYGYTF.

The chain has TRBV2 and TRBJ1-5, with D uncertain. The V and J ends lost 6 bases and 7 bases respectively, with 13 bases between them. The CDR3 is made up of 13 amino acids. In germline, CDR1 is SNHLY, CDR2 FYNNEI. The CDR3 DNA reads as TGTGCCAGCAGCGGCGAGGTGAACCAGCCCCAGCATTTT. Translating it yields CASSGEVNQPQHF.

This chain joins TRBV18 and TRBJ2-3, with D uncertain. The CDR3 is 14 residues long. V was cut by 0 bases and J by 5 bases, with 9 bases left in between. CDR1 is KGHSH and CDR2 is LQKENI in the germline V gene. CDR3 DNA sequence: TGTGCCAGCTCACCACCAGCCTCGGTAGATACGCAGTATTTT. Amino acids: CASSPPASVDTQYF.

The V gene is TRBV28, the J gene TRBJ1-2; 7 bases match TRBD1. CDR1 is MDHEN and CDR2 is SYDVKM in the germline V gene. The CDR3 spans 15 residues. The junction had 8 bases not matched to a gene; V was cut back by 5 bases and J by 2 bases. The CDR3 protein is CASSLGQVPNYGYTF. The CDR3 DNA sequence: TGTGCCAGCAGTCTCGGACAGGTCCCCAACTATGGCTACACCTTC.

The gene calls are TRBV18 and TRBJ1-2; 8 bases align to TRBD1. V lost 4 bases, J lost 8 bases, and 6 bases stayed unmatched. In germline, CDR1 is KGHSH, CDR2 LQKENI. The length of the CDR3 is 13 residues. The CDR3 region has the DNA TGTGCCAGCTCACTGGTGACAGGGGAAGGCTACACCTTC. Translated: CASSLVTGEGYTF.

This rearrangement joins TRBV6-2 or TRBV6-3 to TRBJ1-2; D not resolved. Trimming cost V 2 bases and J 3 bases, with 4 bases left between them. The CDR3 sequence is 12 residues long. Per the germline V gene, CDR1 is MNHEY and CDR2 is SVGEGT. The CDR3 sequence: CASSYPHYGYTF. In DNA, the CDR3 is TGTGCCAGCAGTTACCCACACTATGGCTACACCTTC.

The gene calls are TRBV28 and TRBJ1-2; D possibly corresponds to TRBD1 (5 bases). V lost 7 bases to trimming and J lost 5 bases, with 20 bases between them. CDR1 is MDHEN and CDR2 is SYDVKM in the germline V gene. This CDR3 comprises 15 residues. The CDR3 reads CASMSNAGRGYGYTF. In nucleotides, the CDR3 is TGTGCCAGCATGTCAAACGCAGGGCGGGGGTATGGCTACACCTTC.

In nucleotides, the CDR3 is TGTGCCAGCAGAAAGACAGGGTTCAATCAGCCCCAGCATTTT. Translation: CASRKTGFNQPQHF. The chain links TRBV6-5 to TRBJ1-5; 7 bases agree with TRBD1. Germline V CDR1 and CDR2: MNHEY, SVGAGI. V trimming: 6 bases; J trimming: 3 bases; junction bases outside the gene matches: 5. The CDR3 extends over 14 amino acids.

This clone was picked up a small number of times. The rearrangement links TRBV6-5 to TRBJ2-6, with a weak D call TRBD1 (5 bases). Germline V gene sequence: CDR1 MNHEY, CDR2 SVGAGI. Trimming took off 3 bases at V and 2 bases at J, with 11 bases between the two ends. The CDR3 contains 16 residues. The CDR3 DNA follows: TGTGCCAGCAGTTATACAGGTCTGACTGGGGCCAACGTCCTGACTTTC. Its translation: CASSYTGLTGANVLTF.